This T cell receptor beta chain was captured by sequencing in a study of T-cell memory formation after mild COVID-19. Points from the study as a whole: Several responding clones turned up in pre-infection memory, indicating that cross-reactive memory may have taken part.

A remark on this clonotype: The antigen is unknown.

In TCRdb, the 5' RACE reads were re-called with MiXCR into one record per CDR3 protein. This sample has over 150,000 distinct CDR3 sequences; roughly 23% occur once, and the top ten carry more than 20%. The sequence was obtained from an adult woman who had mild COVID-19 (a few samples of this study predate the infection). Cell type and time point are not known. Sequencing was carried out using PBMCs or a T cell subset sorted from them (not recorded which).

The CDR3 coding sequence is TGTGCCAGCAGCCAAGAAAGCGGTACTAGCTTTACCCATTCCTACGAGCAGTACTTC. This translates into CASSQESGTSFTHSYEQYF. The V call is TRBV4-2, the J call TRBJ2-7; TRBD2 is a possible D gene (6 bases). The CDR3 sequence is 19 residues long. Per the germline V gene, CDR1 is LGHNA and CDR2 is YNFKEQ. Trimming removed 0 bases from V and 1 base from J, with 22 bases in between.